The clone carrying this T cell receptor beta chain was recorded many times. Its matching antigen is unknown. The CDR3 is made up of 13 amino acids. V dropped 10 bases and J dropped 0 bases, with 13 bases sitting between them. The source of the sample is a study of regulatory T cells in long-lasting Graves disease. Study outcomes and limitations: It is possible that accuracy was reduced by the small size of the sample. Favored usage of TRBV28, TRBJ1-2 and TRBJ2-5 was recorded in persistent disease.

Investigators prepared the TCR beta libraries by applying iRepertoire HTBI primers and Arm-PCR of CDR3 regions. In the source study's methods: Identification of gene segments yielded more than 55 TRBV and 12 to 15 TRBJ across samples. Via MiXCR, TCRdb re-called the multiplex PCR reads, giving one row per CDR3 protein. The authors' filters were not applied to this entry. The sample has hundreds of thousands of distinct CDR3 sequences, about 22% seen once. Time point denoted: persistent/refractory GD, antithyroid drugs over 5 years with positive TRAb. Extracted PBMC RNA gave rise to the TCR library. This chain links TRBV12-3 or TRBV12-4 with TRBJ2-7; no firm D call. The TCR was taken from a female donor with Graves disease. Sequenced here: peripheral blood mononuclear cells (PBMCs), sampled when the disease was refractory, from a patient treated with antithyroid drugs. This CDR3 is CATAPGGSYEQYF. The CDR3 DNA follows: TGTGCCACAGCCCCGGGCGGCTCCTACGAGCAGTACTTC.